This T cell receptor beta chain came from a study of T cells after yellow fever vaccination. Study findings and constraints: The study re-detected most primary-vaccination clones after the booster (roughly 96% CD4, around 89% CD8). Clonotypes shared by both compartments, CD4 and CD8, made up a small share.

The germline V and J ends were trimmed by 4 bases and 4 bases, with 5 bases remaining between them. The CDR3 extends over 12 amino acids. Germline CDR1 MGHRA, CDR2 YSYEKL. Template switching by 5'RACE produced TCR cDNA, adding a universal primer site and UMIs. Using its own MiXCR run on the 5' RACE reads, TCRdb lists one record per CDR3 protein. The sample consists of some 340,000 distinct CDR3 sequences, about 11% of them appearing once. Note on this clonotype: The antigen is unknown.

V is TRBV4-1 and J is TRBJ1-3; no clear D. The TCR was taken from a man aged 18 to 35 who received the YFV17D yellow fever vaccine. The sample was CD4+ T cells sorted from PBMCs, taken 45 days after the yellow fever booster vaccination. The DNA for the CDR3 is TGCGCCAGCAGCCGAACGGGAAACACCATATATTTT. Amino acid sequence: CASSRTGNTIYF.